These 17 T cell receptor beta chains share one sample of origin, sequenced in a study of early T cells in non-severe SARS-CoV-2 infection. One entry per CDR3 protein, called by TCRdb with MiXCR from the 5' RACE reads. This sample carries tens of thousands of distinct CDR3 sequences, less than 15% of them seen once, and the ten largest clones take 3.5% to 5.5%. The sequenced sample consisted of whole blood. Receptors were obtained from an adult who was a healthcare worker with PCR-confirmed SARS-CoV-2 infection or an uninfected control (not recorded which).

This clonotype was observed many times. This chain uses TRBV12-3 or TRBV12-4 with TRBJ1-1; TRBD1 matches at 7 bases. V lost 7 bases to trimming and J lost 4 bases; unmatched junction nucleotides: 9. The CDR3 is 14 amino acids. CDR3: CASITQGRGTEAFF. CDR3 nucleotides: TGTGCCAGCATTACACAGGGGAGAGGCACTGAAGCTTTCTTT.

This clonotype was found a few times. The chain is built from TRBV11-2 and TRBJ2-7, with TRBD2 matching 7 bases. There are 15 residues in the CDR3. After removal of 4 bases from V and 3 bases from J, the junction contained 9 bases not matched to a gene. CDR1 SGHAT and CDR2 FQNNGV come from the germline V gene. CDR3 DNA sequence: TGTGCCAGCAGCTCCCTCCGCCGCGGGAGCTACGAGCAGTACTTC. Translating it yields CASSSLRRGSYEQYF.

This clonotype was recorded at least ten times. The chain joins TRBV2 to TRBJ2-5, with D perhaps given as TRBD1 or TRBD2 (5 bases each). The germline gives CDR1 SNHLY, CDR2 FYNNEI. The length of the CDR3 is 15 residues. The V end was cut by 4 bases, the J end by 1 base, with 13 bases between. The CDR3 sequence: CASSVMGTVQETQYF. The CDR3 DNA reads TGTGCCAGCAGTGTTATGGGGACCGTCCAAGAGACCCAGTACTTC.

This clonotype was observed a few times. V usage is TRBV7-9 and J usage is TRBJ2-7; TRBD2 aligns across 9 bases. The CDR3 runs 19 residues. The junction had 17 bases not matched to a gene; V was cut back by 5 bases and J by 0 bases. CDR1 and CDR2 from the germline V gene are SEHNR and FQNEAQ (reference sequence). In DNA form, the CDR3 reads TGTGCCAGCAGCCCCAGATCGCTGCGGGAGGGCTATCACTCCTACGAGCAGTACTTC. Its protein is CASSPRSLREGYHSYEQYF. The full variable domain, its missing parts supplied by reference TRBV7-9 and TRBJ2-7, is DTGVSQNPRHKITKRGQNVTFRCDPISEHNRLYWYRQTLGQGPEFLTYFQNEAQLEKSRLLSDRFSAERPKGSFSTLEIQRTEQGDSAMYLCASSPRSLREGYHSYEQYFGPGTRLTVT.

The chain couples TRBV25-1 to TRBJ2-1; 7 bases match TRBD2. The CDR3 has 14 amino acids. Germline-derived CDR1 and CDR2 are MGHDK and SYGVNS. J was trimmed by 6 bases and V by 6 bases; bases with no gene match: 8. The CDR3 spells CASSADWGGNEQFF. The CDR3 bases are TGTGCCAGCAGCGCTGACTGGGGGGGCAATGAGCAGTTCTTC.

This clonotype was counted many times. The CDR3 protein is CASIPGTLLADLSGNTIYF. The CDR3 bases are TGTGCCAGTATTCCAGGGACTTTGCTCGCGGACCTCTCTGGAAACACCATATATTTT. The V gene is TRBV19, the J gene TRBJ1-3; possible D gene TRBD1, 5 bases. From germline, CDR1 is LNHDA and CDR2 SQIVND (reference sequence). The CDR3 is 19 residues long. Trimming removed 7 bases from V and 0 bases from J, with 25 bases in between. Full variable domain (missing parts from reference TRBV19 and TRBJ1-3): DGGITQSPKYLFRKEGQNVTLSCEQNLNHDAMYWYRQDPGQGLRLIYYSQIVNDFQKGDIAEGYSVSREKKESFPLTVTSAQKNPTAFYLCASIPGTLLADLSGNTIYFGEGSWLTVV.

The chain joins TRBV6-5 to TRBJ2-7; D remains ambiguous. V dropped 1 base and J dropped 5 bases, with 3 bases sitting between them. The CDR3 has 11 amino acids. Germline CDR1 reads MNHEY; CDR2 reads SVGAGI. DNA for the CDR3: TGTGCCAGCAGTTACTTCAACGAGCAGTACTTC. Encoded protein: CASSYFNEQYF.

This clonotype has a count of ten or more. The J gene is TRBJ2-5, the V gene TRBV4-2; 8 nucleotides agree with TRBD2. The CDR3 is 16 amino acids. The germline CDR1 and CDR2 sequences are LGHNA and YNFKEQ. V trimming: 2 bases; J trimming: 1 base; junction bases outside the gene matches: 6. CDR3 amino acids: CASSQSPTSGQETQYF. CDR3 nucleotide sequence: TGTGCCAGCAGCCAAAGTCCTACTAGCGGCCAAGAGACCCAGTACTTC.

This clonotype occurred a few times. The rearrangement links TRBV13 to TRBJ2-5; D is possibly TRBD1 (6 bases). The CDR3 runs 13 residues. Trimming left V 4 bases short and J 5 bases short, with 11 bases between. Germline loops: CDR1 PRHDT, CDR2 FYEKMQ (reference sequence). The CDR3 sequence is CASSYQGKETQYF. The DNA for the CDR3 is TGTGCCAGCAGCTACCAGGGGAAGGAGACCCAGTACTTC.

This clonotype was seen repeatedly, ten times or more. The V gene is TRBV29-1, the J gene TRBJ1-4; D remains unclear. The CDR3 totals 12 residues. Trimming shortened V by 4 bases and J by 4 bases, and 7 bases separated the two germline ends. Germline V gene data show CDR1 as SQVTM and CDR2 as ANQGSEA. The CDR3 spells CSVGIGNEKLFF. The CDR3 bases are TGCAGCGTTGGAATCGGTAATGAAAAACTGTTTTTT.

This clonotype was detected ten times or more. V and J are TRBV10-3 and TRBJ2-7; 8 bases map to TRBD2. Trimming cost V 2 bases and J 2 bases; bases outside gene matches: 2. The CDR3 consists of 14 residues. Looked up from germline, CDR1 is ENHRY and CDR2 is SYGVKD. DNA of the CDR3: TGTGCCATCAGTGAGGGACTAGCTCCCTACGAGCAGTACTTC. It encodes CAISEGLAPYEQYF.

CDR3 residues: CASSQVRSGNTIYF. The CDR3 region has the DNA TGTGCCAGCAGCCAAGTCCGATCTGGAAACACCATATATTTT. V gene TRBV14 combines with J gene TRBJ1-3; the D is unclear. CDR1 and CDR2 from the germline V gene are SGHDN and FVKESK. Trimming stripped 1 base from V and 1 base from J, with 5 bases between. This CDR3 region has 14 residues.

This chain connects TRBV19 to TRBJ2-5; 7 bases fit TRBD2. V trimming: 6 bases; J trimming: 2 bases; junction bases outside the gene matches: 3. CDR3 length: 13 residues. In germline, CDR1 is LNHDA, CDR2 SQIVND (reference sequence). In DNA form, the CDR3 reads TGTGCCAGTAGACCGCGGGGGCAAGAGACCCAGTACTTC. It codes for CASRPRGQETQYF. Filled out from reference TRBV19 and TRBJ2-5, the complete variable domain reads DGGITQSPKYLFRKEGQNVTLSCEQNLNHDAMYWYRQDPGQGLRLIYYSQIVNDFQKGDIAEGYSVSREKKESFPLTVTSAQKNPTAFYLCASRPRGQETQYFGPGTRLLVL.

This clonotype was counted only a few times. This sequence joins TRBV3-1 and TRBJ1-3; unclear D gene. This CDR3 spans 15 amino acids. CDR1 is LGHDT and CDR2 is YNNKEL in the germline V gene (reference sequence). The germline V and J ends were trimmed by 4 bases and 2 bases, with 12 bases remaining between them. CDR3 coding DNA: TGTGCCAGCAGCCGTCCTACAGAGGCTGGAAACACCATATATTTT. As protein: CASSRPTEAGNTIYF.

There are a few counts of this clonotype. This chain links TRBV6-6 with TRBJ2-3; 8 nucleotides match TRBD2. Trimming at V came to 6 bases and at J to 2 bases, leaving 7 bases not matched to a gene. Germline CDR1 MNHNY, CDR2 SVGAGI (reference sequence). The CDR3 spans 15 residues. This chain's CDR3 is CASSPRGAATDTQYF. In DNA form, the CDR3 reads TGTGCCAGCAGCCCGCGGGGGGCCGCCACAGATACGCAGTATTTT.

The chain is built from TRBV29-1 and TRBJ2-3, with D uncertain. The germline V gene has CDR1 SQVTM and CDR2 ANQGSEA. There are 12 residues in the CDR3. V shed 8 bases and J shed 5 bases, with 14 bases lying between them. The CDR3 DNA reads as TGCAGCCTCGGGCAGCTTAGAGATACGCAGTATTTT. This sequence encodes CSLGQLRDTQYF.

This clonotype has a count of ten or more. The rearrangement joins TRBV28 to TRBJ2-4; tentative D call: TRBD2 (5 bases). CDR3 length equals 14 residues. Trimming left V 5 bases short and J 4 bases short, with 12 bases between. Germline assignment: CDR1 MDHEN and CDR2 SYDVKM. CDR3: CASSPLSGKNIQYF. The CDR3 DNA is TGTGCCAGCAGTCCCCTGAGCGGTAAAAACATTCAGTACTTC.